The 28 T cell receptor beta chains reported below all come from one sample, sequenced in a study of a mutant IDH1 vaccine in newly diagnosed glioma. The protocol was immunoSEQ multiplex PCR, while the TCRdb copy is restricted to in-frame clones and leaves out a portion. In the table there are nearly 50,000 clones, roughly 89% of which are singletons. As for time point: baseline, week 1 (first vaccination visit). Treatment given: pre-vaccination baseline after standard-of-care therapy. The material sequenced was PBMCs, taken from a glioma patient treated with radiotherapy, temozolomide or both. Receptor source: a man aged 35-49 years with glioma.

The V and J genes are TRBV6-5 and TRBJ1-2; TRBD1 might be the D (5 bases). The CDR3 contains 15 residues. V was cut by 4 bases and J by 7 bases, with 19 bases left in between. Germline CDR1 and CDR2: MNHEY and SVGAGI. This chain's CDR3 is CASSFDRSTTSGYTF. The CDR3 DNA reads TGTGCCAGCAGTTTCGACAGATCCACCACTTCTGGCTACACCTTC.

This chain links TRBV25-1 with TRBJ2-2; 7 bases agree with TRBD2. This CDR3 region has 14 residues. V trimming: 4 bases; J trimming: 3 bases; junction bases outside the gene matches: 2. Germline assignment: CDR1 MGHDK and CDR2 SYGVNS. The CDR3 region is CASSGREDTGELFF. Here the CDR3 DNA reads TGTGCCAGCAGTGGCCGGGAGGACACCGGGGAGCTGTTTTTT.

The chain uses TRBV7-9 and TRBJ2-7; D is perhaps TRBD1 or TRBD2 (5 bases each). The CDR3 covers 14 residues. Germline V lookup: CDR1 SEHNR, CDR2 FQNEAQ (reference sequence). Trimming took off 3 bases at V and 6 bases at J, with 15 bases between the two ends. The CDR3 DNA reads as TGTGCCAGCAGCTTCCCGGGGCATCTCGGCGAGCAGTACTTC. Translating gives CASSFPGHLGEQYF.

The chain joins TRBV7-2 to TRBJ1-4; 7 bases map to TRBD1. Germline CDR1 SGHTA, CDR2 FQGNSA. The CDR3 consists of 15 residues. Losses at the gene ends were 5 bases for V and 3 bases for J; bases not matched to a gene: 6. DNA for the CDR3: TGTGCCAGCAGCGCAACAGGGGTGTCTAATGAAAAACTGTTTTTT. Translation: CASSATGVSNEKLFF.

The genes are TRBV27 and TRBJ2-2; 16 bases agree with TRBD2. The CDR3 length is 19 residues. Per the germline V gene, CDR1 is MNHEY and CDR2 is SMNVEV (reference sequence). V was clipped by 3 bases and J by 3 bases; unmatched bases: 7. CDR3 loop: CASSFLPGLAGGYTGELFF. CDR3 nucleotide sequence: TGTGCCAGCAGTTTTTTACCGGGACTAGCGGGAGGGTACACCGGGGAGCTGTTTTTT.

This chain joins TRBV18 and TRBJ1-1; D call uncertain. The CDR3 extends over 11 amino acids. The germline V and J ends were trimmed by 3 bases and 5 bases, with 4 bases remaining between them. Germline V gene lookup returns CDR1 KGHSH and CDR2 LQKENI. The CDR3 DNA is TGTGCCAGCTCACCCACTACTGAAGCTTTCTTT. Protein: CASSPTTEAFF.

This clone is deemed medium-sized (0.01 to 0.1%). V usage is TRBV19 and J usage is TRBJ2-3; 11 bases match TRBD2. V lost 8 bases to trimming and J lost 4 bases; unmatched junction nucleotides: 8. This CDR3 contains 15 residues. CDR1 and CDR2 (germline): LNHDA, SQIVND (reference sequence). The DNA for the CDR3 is TGTGCCAGTGGGAAAGGGACTAGCGGCTCAGATACGCAGTATTTT. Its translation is CASGKGTSGSDTQYF.

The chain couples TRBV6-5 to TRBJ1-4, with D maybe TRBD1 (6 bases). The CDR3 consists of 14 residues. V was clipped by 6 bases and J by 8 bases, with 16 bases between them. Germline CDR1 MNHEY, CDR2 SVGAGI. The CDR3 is CASREPGQKEKLFF. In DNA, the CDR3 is TGTGCCAGCAGAGAACCGGGACAAAAAGAAAAACTGTTTTTT.

CDR3 DNA: TGTGCCAGCAGTTACAGGGGGAACCAAGAGACCCAGTACTTC. Its translation: CASSYRGNQETQYF. The chain has TRBV6-5 and TRBJ2-5, with D possibly being TRBD1 (6 bases). V was trimmed by 2 bases and J by 0 bases, leaving 7 bases between them. The V gene's germline CDR1 is MNHEY and CDR2 SVGAGI. The CDR3 extends over 14 amino acids.

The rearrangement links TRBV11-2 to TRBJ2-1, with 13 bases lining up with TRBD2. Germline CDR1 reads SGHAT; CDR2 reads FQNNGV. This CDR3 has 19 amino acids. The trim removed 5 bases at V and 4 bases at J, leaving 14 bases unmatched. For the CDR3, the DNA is TGTGCCAGCAGCCCAGATGGTAGACTAGCGGGGGGTCTATACAATGAGCAGTTCTTC. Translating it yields CASSPDGRLAGGLYNEQFF.

In nucleotides, the CDR3 is TGTGCCAGCAGTTCCCTAGCGGGACGAGAGGAGACCCAGTACTTC. Its translation: CASSSLAGREETQYF. This sequence joins TRBV27 and TRBJ2-5, with TRBD2 identical over 9 bases. The CDR3 is 15 residues long. V lost 4 bases to trimming and J lost 5 bases; unmatched junction nucleotides: 8. The germline V gene encodes CDR1 MNHEY and CDR2 SMNVEV (reference sequence).

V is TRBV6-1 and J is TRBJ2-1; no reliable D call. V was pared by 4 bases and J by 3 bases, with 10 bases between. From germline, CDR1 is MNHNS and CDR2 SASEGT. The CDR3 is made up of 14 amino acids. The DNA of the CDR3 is TGTGCCAGCAGTGCCCGAGTATTCTACAATGAGCAGTTCTTC. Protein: CASSARVFYNEQFF.

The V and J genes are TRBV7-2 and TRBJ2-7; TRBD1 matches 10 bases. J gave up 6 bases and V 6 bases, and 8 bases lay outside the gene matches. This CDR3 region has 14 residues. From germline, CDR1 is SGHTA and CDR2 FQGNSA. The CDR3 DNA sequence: TGTGCCAGCAGATACGGGACAGGGGCTTCCGAGCAGTACTTC. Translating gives CASRYGTGASEQYF.

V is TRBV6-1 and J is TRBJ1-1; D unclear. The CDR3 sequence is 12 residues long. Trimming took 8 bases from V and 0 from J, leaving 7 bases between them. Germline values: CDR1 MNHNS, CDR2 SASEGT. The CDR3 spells CASQFMNTEAFF. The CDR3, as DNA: TGTGCCAGCCAATTCATGAACACTGAAGCTTTCTTT.

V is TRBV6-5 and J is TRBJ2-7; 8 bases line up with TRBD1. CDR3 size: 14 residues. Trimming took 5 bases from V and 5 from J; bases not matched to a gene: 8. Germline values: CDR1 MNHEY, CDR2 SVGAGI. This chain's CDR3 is CASSTIRGLHEQYF. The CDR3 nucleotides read TGTGCCAGCAGTACTATCAGGGGGCTGCACGAGCAGTACTTC.

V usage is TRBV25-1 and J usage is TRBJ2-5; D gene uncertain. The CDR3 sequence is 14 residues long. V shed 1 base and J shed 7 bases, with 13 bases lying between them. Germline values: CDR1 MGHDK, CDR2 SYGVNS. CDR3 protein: CASSELTASGTQYF. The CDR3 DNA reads TGTGCCAGCAGTGAATTAACCGCGTCAGGGACCCAGTACTTC. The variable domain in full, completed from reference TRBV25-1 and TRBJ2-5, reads EADIYQTPRYLVIGTGKKITLECSQTMGHDKMYWYQQDPGMELHLIHYSYGVNSTEKGDLSSESTVSRIRTEHFPLTLESARPSHTSQYLCASSELTASGTQYFGPGTRLLVL.

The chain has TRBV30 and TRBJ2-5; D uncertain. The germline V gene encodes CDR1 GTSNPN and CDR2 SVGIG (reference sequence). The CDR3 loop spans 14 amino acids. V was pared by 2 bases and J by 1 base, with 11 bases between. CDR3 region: CAWSPGAPQETQYF. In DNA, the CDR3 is TGTGCCTGGAGTCCTGGTGCGCCCCAAGAGACCCAGTACTTC.

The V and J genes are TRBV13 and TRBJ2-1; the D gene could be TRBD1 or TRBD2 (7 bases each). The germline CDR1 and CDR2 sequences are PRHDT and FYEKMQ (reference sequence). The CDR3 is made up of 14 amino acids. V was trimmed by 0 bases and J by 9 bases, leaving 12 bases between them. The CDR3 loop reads CASSLGGQRGEQFF. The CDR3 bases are TGTGCCAGCAGCTTAGGGGGACAGCGGGGTGAGCAGTTCTTC.

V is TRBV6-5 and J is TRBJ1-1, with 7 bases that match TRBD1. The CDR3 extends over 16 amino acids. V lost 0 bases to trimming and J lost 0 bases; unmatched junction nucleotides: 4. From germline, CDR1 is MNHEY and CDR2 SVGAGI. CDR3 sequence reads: CASSYSYRGMNTEAFF. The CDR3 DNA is TGTGCCAGCAGTTACTCATACAGGGGTATGAACACTGAAGCTTTCTTT.

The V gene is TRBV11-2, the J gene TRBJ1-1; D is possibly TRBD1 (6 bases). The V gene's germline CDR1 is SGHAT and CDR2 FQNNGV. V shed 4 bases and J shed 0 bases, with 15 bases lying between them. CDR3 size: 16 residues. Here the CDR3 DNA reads TGTGCCAGCAGCTCCCGGGGGGGCAGGTTGAACACTGAAGCTTTCTTT. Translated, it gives CASSSRGGRLNTEAFF.

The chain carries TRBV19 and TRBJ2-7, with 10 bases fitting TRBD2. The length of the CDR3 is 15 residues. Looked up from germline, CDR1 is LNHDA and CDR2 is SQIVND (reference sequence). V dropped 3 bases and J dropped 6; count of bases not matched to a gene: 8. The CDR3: CASSISSGSRSEQYF. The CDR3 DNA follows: TGTGCCAGTAGTATCTCTAGCGGGAGTCGAAGCGAGCAGTACTTC.

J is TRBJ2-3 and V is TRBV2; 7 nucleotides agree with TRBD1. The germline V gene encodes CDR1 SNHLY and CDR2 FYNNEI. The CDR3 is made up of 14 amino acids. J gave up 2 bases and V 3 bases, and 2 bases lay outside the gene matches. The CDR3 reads CASSEGQNTDTQYF. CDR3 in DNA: TGTGCCAGCAGTGAGGGACAGAACACAGATACGCAGTATTTT. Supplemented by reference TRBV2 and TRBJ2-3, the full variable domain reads EPEVTQTPSHQVTQMGQEVILRCVPISNHLYFYWYRQILGQKVEFLVSFYNNEISEKSEIFDDQFSVERPDGSNFTLKIRSTKLEDSAMYFCASSEGQNTDTQYFGPGTRLTVL.

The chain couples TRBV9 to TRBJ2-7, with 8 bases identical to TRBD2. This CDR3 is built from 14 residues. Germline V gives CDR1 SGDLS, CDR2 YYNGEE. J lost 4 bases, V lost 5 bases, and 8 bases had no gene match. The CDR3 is CASSRGTSQYEQYF. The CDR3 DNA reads TGTGCCAGCAGTCGAGGGACTAGTCAGTACGAGCAGTACTTC.

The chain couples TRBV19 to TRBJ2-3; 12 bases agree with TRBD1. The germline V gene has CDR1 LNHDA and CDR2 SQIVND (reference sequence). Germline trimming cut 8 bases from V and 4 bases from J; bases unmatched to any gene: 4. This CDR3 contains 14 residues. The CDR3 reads CASGDRGRADTQYF. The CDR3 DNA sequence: TGTGCCAGTGGGGACAGGGGGCGCGCAGATACGCAGTATTTT.

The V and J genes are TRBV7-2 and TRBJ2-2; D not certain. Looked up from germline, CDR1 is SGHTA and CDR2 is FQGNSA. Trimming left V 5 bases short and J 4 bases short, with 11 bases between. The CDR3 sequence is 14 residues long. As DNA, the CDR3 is TGTGCCAGCAGCGCCCAGCTGGTCACCGGGGAGCTGTTTTTT. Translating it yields CASSAQLVTGELFF. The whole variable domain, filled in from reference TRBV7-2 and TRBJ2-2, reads GAGVSQSPSNKVTEKGKDVELRCDPISGHTALYWYRQSLGQGLEFLIYFQGNSAPDKSGLPSDRFSAERTGGSVSTLTIQRTQQEDSAVYLCASSAQLVTGELFFGEGSRLTVL.

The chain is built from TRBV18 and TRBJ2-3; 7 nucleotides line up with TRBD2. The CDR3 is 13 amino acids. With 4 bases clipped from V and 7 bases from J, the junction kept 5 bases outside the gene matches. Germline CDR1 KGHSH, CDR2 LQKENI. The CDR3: CASSLGDYYTQYF. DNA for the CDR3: TGTGCCAGCTCACTCGGGGACTATTATACGCAGTATTTT.

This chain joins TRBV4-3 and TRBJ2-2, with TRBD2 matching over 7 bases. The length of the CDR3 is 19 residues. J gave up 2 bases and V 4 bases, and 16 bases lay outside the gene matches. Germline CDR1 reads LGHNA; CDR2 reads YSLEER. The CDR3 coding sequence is TGCGCCAGCAGCCTACGGCAGAAGAAAGGGAGGGCTAACACCGGGGAGCTGTTTTTT. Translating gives CASSLRQKKGRANTGELFF.

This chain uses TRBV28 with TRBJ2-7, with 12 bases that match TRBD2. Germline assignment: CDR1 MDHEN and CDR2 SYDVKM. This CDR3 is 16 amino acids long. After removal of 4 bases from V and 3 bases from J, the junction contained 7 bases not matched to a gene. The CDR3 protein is CASSSRLAGAGYEQYF. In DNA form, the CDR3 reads TGTGCCAGCAGTTCCCGACTAGCGGGAGCGGGCTACGAGCAGTACTTC.